This is a list of T cell receptor beta chains from one sample in a study of blood T cell repertoires in COVID-19. Produced via immunoSEQ multiplex PCR; TCRdb's table is partial and in-frame only. The sample records about 150,000 clones, roughly four fifths being singletons. The source material was peripheral blood. The receptors come from a human donor with acute or convalescent COVID-19. The donor label of this sample is uncertain. Both conserved end residues are part of each CDR3. Each record gives: V gene, clone size, J gene, D gene, CDR3 DNA, CDR3 protein. D genes are given only for firm matches. Clone sizes are given selectively: once, few, many, or a class where the clone is expanded.

v_gene: TRBV27; abundance: NA; j_gene: TRBJ1-2; d_gene: TRBD1; CDR3nt: TGTGCCAGCAGTTTCAGGCAGGGGGCGGAGGGCTACACCTTC; CDR3aa: CASSFRQGAEGYTF
v_gene: TRBV11-2; abundance: few; j_gene: TRBJ2-4; d_gene: TRBD2; CDR3nt: TGTGCCAGCAGCTTAGTGCGGGGGAGTTCCAAAAACATTCAGTACTTC; CDR3aa: CASSLVRGSSKNIQYF
v_gene: TRBV5-1; abundance: NA; j_gene: TRBJ2-3; d_gene: TRBD1; CDR3nt: TGCGCCAGCAGCTTCTGGATTGGACAGGGGGCGGATACGCAGTATTTT; CDR3aa: CASSFWIGQGADTQYF
v_gene: TRBV2; abundance: NA; j_gene: TRBJ2-7; d_gene: NA; CDR3nt: TGTGCCAGCAGTCTTAGAGGACAGTCCTACGAGCAGTACTTC; CDR3aa: CASSLRGQSYEQYF
v_gene: TRBV29-1; abundance: NA; j_gene: TRBJ1-2; d_gene: TRBD1; CDR3nt: TGCAGCGTGGATGCTCCGGGACAGAAATATGGCTACACCTTC; CDR3aa: CSVDAPGQKYGYTF
v_gene: TRBV12-5; abundance: NA; j_gene: TRBJ2-5; d_gene: TRBD1; CDR3nt: TGTGCTAGTGGTGTAGACAGGGGCGAGACCCAGTACTTC; CDR3aa: CASGVDRGETQYF
v_gene: TRBV2; abundance: NA; j_gene: TRBJ1-5; d_gene: NA; CDR3nt: TGTGCCAGCAGTGAAGTCTATAGCAATCAGCCCCAGCATTTT; CDR3aa: CASSEVYSNQPQHF
v_gene: TRBV12-3/TRBV12-4; abundance: NA; j_gene: TRBJ2-5; d_gene: NA; CDR3nt: TGTGCCAGCAGTCCAACAGGGCGGGAGACCCAGTACTTC; CDR3aa: CASSPTGRETQYF
v_gene: TRBV12-5; abundance: few; j_gene: TRBJ2-5; d_gene: TRBD2; CDR3nt: TGTGCTAGTGGGGCCCGGGGAGGGAAAGAGACCCAGTACTTC; CDR3aa: CASGARGGKETQYF
v_gene: TRBV18; abundance: NA; j_gene: TRBJ1-1; d_gene: NA; CDR3nt: TGTGCCAGCTCACAACGCGGGGGCAATCTTGGGGCCACTGAAGCTTTCTTT; CDR3aa: CASSQRGGNLGATEAFF
v_gene: TRBV29-1; abundance: NA; j_gene: TRBJ2-1; d_gene: TRBD1; CDR3nt: TGCAGCGTCCAACGAGGGGGCCCAACGGGTGAGCAGTTCTTC; CDR3aa: CSVQRGGPTGEQFF
v_gene: TRBV6-5; abundance: NA; j_gene: TRBJ1-1; d_gene: TRBD1; CDR3nt: TGTGCCAGCAATTATCAGGGGGACACTGAAGCTTTCTTT; CDR3aa: CASNYQGDTEAFF
v_gene: TRBV6-6; abundance: once; j_gene: TRBJ2-6; d_gene: TRBD2; CDR3nt: TGTGCCAGCAGTCGCGGGGGGACGGCAGAGTTTGGGGCCAACGTCCTGACTTTC; CDR3aa: CASSRGGTAEFGANVLTF
v_gene: TRBV7-9; abundance: NA; j_gene: TRBJ1-2; d_gene: TRBD1; CDR3nt: TGTGCCAGCATCCCTCAGACAGGGACGATTCATGGCTACACCTTC; CDR3aa: CASIPQTGTIHGYTF
v_gene: TRBV19; abundance: NA; j_gene: TRBJ2-7; d_gene: TRBD2; CDR3nt: TGTGCCAGTAGTCCGGCGGGACTACTTTCCTACGAGCAGTACTTC; CDR3aa: CASSPAGLLSYEQYF
v_gene: TRBV7-2; abundance: NA; j_gene: TRBJ1-2; d_gene: NA; CDR3nt: TGTGCCAGCAGCTTAGCGGGGCAGGGATTATTCGAAAGTGGCTACACCTTC; CDR3aa: CASSLAGQGLFESGYTF
v_gene: TRBV19; abundance: NA; j_gene: TRBJ1-2; d_gene: NA; CDR3nt: TGTGCCAGTAGTATTTCAGGGCCGGATATCTATGGCTACACCTTC; CDR3aa: CASSISGPDIYGYTF
v_gene: TRBV5-1; abundance: NA; j_gene: TRBJ1-2; d_gene: NA; CDR3nt: TGCGCCAGCAGTAGGAGTCTGGCCGGGGATGGCTACACCTTC; CDR3aa: CASSRSLAGDGYTF
v_gene: TRBV7-2; abundance: NA; j_gene: TRBJ2-7; d_gene: NA; CDR3nt: TGTGCCAGCAGCCCGGCCGGGACAAACTACGAGCAGTGCTTC; CDR3aa: CASSPAGTNYEQCF
v_gene: TRBV18; abundance: NA; j_gene: TRBJ2-1; d_gene: TRBD2; CDR3nt: TGTGCCAGCTCTCTCGAGCGGGGGGACTACAATGAGCAGTTCTTC; CDR3aa: CASSLERGDYNEQFF
v_gene: TRBV7-2; abundance: few; j_gene: TRBJ1-6; d_gene: NA; CDR3nt: TGTGCCAGCAAGGGGCAGAGCTCCTATAATTCACCCCTCCACTTT; CDR3aa: CASKGQSSYNSPLHF